A selection of T cell receptor beta chains follows, all from one sample in a study of technical replicates of blood from a handful of donors. Clones were sequenced by immunoSEQ multiplex PCR, and TCRdb holds only the in-frame ones, with some missing. The table has approximately 79,000 clones, approximately 96% seen once; the top ten hold about 0.29%. Sequencing input: T cells isolated from PBMCs. The receptors were gathered from a human donor in good health. Both conserved end residues are part of each CDR3. Each record gives: J gene, V gene, D gene, clone size, CDR3 protein, CDR3 DNA. A D gene is named only where the DNA matches it firmly. Some rows mark clone size as missing; the rest say once, few, many or name a class of expanded clone.

j_call: TRBJ1-1; v_call: TRBV5-1; d_call: NA; clone_size: NA; cdr3_aa: CASSLALGGHTEAFF; cdr3_nt: TGCGCCAGCAGCTTGGCCCTGGGGGGGCACACTGAAGCTTTCTTT
j_call: TRBJ2-3; v_call: TRBV6-5; d_call: NA; clone_size: NA; cdr3_aa: CASRVGGYTDTQYF; cdr3_nt: TGTGCCAGCAGGGTGGGAGGCTACACAGATACGCAGTATTTT
j_call: TRBJ2-1; v_call: TRBV9; d_call: TRBD2; clone_size: NA; cdr3_aa: CASSVVPGGGNEQFF; cdr3_nt: TGTGCCAGCAGCGTAGTTCCGGGAGGGGGCAATGAGCAGTTCTTC
j_call: TRBJ2-7; v_call: TRBV7-3; d_call: NA; clone_size: NA; cdr3_aa: CASSLKEGYEQYF; cdr3_nt: TGTGCCAGCAGCTTAAAAGAGGGCTACGAGCAGTACTTC
j_call: TRBJ2-7; v_call: TRBV11-2; d_call: TRBD2; clone_size: NA; cdr3_aa: CASSLAGSEQYF; cdr3_nt: TGTGCCAGCAGTCTAGCGGGAAGCGAGCAGTACTTC
j_call: TRBJ2-7; v_call: TRBV28; d_call: TRBD1; clone_size: NA; cdr3_aa: CASSLGWISDRVAGEQYF; cdr3_nt: TGTGCCAGCAGCTTAGGATGGATTTCGGACAGGGTTGCAGGGGAGCAGTACTTC
j_call: TRBJ2-1; v_call: TRBV28; d_call: NA; clone_size: NA; cdr3_aa: CASSPPGYNEQFF; cdr3_nt: TGTGCCAGCAGTCCGCCGGGGTACAATGAGCAGTTCTTC
j_call: TRBJ2-1; v_call: TRBV10-3; d_call: NA; clone_size: NA; cdr3_aa: CAISYGEGNEQFF; cdr3_nt: TGTGCCATCTCATACGGGGAAGGCAATGAGCAGTTCTTC
j_call: TRBJ1-4; v_call: TRBV5-3; d_call: TRBD1; clone_size: NA; cdr3_aa: CARSLALDRGKDEKLFF; cdr3_nt: TGTGCCAGAAGCTTGGCCCTTGACAGGGGAAAGGATGAAAAACTGTTTTTT
j_call: TRBJ2-5; v_call: TRBV5-5; d_call: NA; clone_size: NA; cdr3_aa: CASSPQRFEQETQYF; cdr3_nt: TGTGCCAGCAGCCCTCAGCGGTTCGAACAAGAGACCCAGTACTTC
j_call: TRBJ2-1; v_call: TRBV27; d_call: TRBD2; clone_size: NA; cdr3_aa: CASSLGLAGNNEQFF; cdr3_nt: TGTGCCAGCAGTCTAGGACTAGCGGGTAACAATGAGCAGTTCTTC
j_call: TRBJ2-3; v_call: TRBV30; d_call: TRBD1; clone_size: NA; cdr3_aa: CAWRTGGTDTQYF; cdr3_nt: TGTGCCTGGAGGACAGGGGGCACAGATACGCAGTATTTT
j_call: TRBJ1-2; v_call: TRBV19; d_call: NA; clone_size: NA; cdr3_aa: CASSSYTAGSNYGYTF; cdr3_nt: TGTGCCAGTAGCTCATATACCGCGGGATCTAACTATGGCTACACCTTC
j_call: TRBJ2-7; v_call: TRBV7-9; d_call: TRBD1; clone_size: NA; cdr3_aa: CASSPLGTGGHYEQYF; cdr3_nt: TGTGCCAGCAGTCCTCTAGGGACAGGGGGTCACTACGAGCAGTACTTC
j_call: TRBJ1-2; v_call: TRBV2; d_call: NA; clone_size: NA; cdr3_aa: CASKSGTNTF; cdr3_nt: TGTGCCAGCAAGTCAGGGACAAACACCTTC
j_call: TRBJ2-2; v_call: TRBV5-1; d_call: TRBD2; clone_size: NA; cdr3_aa: CASSLGRGANTGELFF; cdr3_nt: TGCGCCAGCAGCTTGGGTCGGGGGGCGAACACCGGGGAGCTGTTTTTT
j_call: TRBJ2-7; v_call: TRBV21-1; d_call: NA; clone_size: NA; cdr3_aa: CASSKSEAGYHEQYF; cdr3_nt: TGTGCCAGCAGCAAAAGCGAAGCGGGATATCACGAGCAGTACTTC
j_call: TRBJ2-7; v_call: TRBV18; d_call: NA; clone_size: NA; cdr3_aa: CASSPGTHLYEQYF; cdr3_nt: TGTGCCAGCTCACCAGGGACACACCTCTACGAGCAGTACTTC
j_call: TRBJ2-1; v_call: TRBV6-6; d_call: TRBD2; clone_size: NA; cdr3_aa: CASSAGTSGYNEQFF; cdr3_nt: TGTGCCAGCAGTGCCGGGACTAGCGGGTACAATGAGCAGTTCTTC
j_call: TRBJ2-7; v_call: TRBV29-1; d_call: NA; clone_size: NA; cdr3_aa: CSVPGLGGGEQYF; cdr3_nt: TGCAGCGTTCCAGGCCTAGGAGGAGGCGAGCAGTACTTC
j_call: TRBJ2-3; v_call: TRBV4-2; d_call: NA; clone_size: NA; cdr3_aa: CASSLGESPSTDTQYF; cdr3_nt: TGTGCCAGCAGCCTCGGTGAGAGTCCGAGCACAGATACGCAGTATTTT
j_call: TRBJ2-1; v_call: TRBV28; d_call: NA; clone_size: NA; cdr3_aa: CASGGYNEQFF; cdr3_nt: TGTGCCAGCGGGGGGTACAATGAGCAGTTCTTC
j_call: TRBJ2-3; v_call: TRBV7-3; d_call: TRBD2; clone_size: NA; cdr3_aa: CASSRGLAADTQYF; cdr3_nt: TGTGCCAGCAGCCGGGGACTAGCCGCAGATACGCAGTATTTT
j_call: TRBJ2-1; v_call: TRBV4-1; d_call: NA; clone_size: NA; cdr3_aa: CASSQDMGQVYNEQFF; cdr3_nt: TGCGCCAGCAGCCAAGATATGGGGCAGGTCTACAATGAGCAGTTCTTC
j_call: TRBJ2-2; v_call: TRBV6-6; d_call: NA; clone_size: NA; cdr3_aa: CASSYSDFHGELFF; cdr3_nt: TGTGCCAGCAGTTACTCAGACTTCCACGGGGAGCTGTTTTTT
j_call: TRBJ2-3; v_call: TRBV5-1; d_call: TRBD2; clone_size: NA; cdr3_aa: CASSLAGISTDTQYF; cdr3_nt: TGCGCCAGCTCGCTAGCGGGTATCAGCACAGATACGCAGTATTTT
j_call: TRBJ1-4; v_call: TRBV6-5; d_call: NA; clone_size: once; cdr3_aa: CASSYSGVNEKLFF; cdr3_nt: TGTGCCAGCAGTTACTCGGGCGTTAATGAAAAACTGTTTTTT
j_call: TRBJ2-5; v_call: TRBV10-1; d_call: TRBD1; clone_size: once; cdr3_aa: CASSETGQGASETQYF; cdr3_nt: TGCGCCAGCAGTGAGACGGGACAGGGGGCTTCGGAGACCCAGTACTTC
j_call: TRBJ2-7; v_call: TRBV4-2; d_call: TRBD1; clone_size: NA; cdr3_aa: CASSQAGQGTYEQYF; cdr3_nt: TGTGCCAGCAGCCAAGCGGGACAGGGTACCTACGAGCAGTACTTC
j_call: TRBJ2-7; v_call: TRBV6-1; d_call: TRBD2; clone_size: NA; cdr3_aa: CASSEGTSGYEQYF; cdr3_nt: TGTGCCAGCAGTGAAGGGACTAGCGGCTACGAGCAGTACTTC
j_call: TRBJ1-5; v_call: TRBV6-6; d_call: NA; clone_size: NA; cdr3_aa: CASSLNGASNQPQHF; cdr3_nt: TGTGCCAGCAGCTTAAATGGGGCGAGCAATCAGCCCCAGCATTTT